This T cell receptor (beta chain) was documented in a study of cytomegalovirus exposure and HLA in healthy donors. Whole-study context: Earlier work reported 100 million or so unique TCR beta sequences from about 200 million T cells. Study-wide findings and caveats: Presence/absence analyses assumed roughly uniform sequencing depth across donors.

PCR was performed using 60 Vbeta and 13 Jbeta primers. In the authors' methods: A later analysis tallied 80 million or so unique TCR beta chains, 8.5 million to 11 million of them shared. Assay used: immunoSEQ multiplex PCR; TCRdb lists only in-frame clones, some missing. V and J calls and clone size are copied from that table; D and trimming were computed from the DNA. The sample consists of 180,000 or so clones, more than 75% of them appearing once. The germline V gene encodes CDR1 SGHNT and CDR2 YENEEA. CDR3 length: 15 amino acids. Trimming took 7 bases from V and 2 from J; bases not matched to a gene: 7. In regard to this clone: Antigen unknown.

The chain links TRBV11-3 to TRBJ2-1, with 8 bases identical to TRBD2. The specimen sequenced was PBMCs. This clonotype was sampled from a woman younger than 45 in good health and CMV-seropositive. CDR3 sequence: CASTGVAGPYNEQFF. The CDR3 bases are TGTGCCAGCACCGGGGTAGCGGGGCCCTACAATGAGCAGTTCTTC.